These 13 T cell receptor beta chains originate from one sample sequenced in a study of tissue-resident memory T cells in lung cancer. Study conclusions and caveats: Per patient, the most expanded clonotype made up on average approximately 20% of TRM cells.

CD8+ T cells were sorted by CD103 expression. TCR sequencing libraries incorporated unique molecular identifiers. From the reads, TCRdb called clonotypes with MiXCR, one entry per CDR3 protein. Here the sample spans roughly 350 distinct CDR3 sequences, 15% to 20% being singletons. Their cognate antigens are unknown. The sequencing input was CD103+ CD8+ T cells from lung tumor tissue. The receptors derive from a human donor with treatment-naive lung cancer (subtype not recorded).

This clonotype is termed large (0.1 to 1%). The V and J genes are TRBV9 and TRBJ2-4; 9 positions match TRBD1. Germline V gene sequence: CDR1 SGDLS, CDR2 YYNGEE. Trimming removed 1 base from V and 2 bases from J; junction bases left unmatched: 4. The CDR3 is made up of 16 amino acids. CDR3 protein: CASSVTGTGTKNIQYF. The CDR3 region has the DNA TGTGCCAGCAGCGTAACGGGGACAGGGACCAAAAACATTCAGTACTTC.

This rearrangement joins TRBV5-5 to TRBJ2-1, with D unresolved. CDR3 length: 13 residues. V was trimmed by 0 bases and J by 7 bases, leaving 8 bases between them. Looked up from germline, CDR1 is SGHKS and CDR2 is YYEKEE (reference sequence). DNA of the CDR3: TGTGCCAGCAGCTTGGGAGTGGAGAATGAGCAGTTCTTC. This codes for CASSLGVENEQFF. The variable domain in full, with the rest retrieved from reference TRBV5-5 and TRBJ2-1, is DAGVTQSPTHLIKTRGQQVTLRCSPISGHKSVSWYQQVLGQGPQFIFQYYEKEERGRGNFPDRFSARQFPNYSSELNVNALLLGDSALYLCASSLGVENEQFFGPGTRLTVL.

This clonotype is hyperexpanded (1% or more) within its sample. The chain combines TRBV29-1 with TRBJ2-2; 10 bases agree with TRBD2. This CDR3 contains 13 residues. Germline V gene sequence: CDR1 SQVTM, CDR2 ANQGSEA. The V and J ends lost 5 bases and 4 bases, in that order; junction bases with no gene match: 1. The CDR3 reads CSVKREGTGELFF. DNA for the CDR3: TGCAGCGTTAAGCGGGAGGGCACCGGGGAGCTGTTTTTT.

This clonotype counts as large. The chain couples TRBV13 to TRBJ1-1; no clear D gene. The CDR3 has 11 residues. Germline CDR1 PRHDT, CDR2 FYEKMQ (reference sequence). V lost 1 base and J 7 bases, leaving 4 bases between the germline ends. CDR3 DNA sequence: TGTGCCAGCAGCTTAGTTGGTGAAGCTTTCTTT. This encodes CASSLVGEAFF.

A word on this clonotype: The likely explanation is a read error, given a far larger clone one base away. The chain couples TRBV5-1 to TRBJ2-1; D is unresolved. V was clipped by 7 bases and J by 10 bases, with 21 bases between them. The CDR3 is made up of 14 amino acids. Germline loops: CDR1 SGHRS, CDR2 YFSETQ. The CDR3 protein is CASALPGSSYEQFF. CDR3 sequence (DNA): TGCGCCAGCGCCCTCCCCGGGTCCTCCTACGAGCAGTTCTTC.

The V call is TRBV29-1, the J call TRBJ1-2, with D possibly matching TRBD1 (5 bases). CDR3 length: 14 residues. Trimming removed 4 bases from V and 1 base from J, with 13 bases in between. Germline V gene data show CDR1 as SQVTM and CDR2 as ANQGSEA. The CDR3 reads CSVAPTELNYGYTF. The CDR3, as DNA: TGCAGCGTTGCCCCGACAGAACTTAACTATGGCTACACCTTC.

The chain combines TRBV7-2 with TRBJ2-7, with 7 bases that match TRBD1. This CDR3 comprises 14 residues. V gave up 1 base and J gave up 4 bases; unmatched junction bases: 4. CDR1 is SGHTA and CDR2 is FQGNSA in the germline V gene. In DNA, the CDR3 is TGTGCCAGCAGCTTAGGAGGGGGCTTATACGAGCAGTACTTC. Amino acids: CASSLGGGLYEQYF.

By sample fraction, this clonotype is medium-sized. The CDR3, as DNA: TGCGCCAGCAGCCAAGGGACAGGTTGGGGAGGCACTGAAGCTTTCTTT. Its protein is CASSQGTGWGGTEAFF. The chain carries TRBV4-1 and TRBJ1-1, with TRBD1 matching 7 bases. This CDR3 spans 16 amino acids. The V gene end was trimmed by 1 base and the J gene end by 4 bases; junction bases not matched to a gene: 9. Germline assignment: CDR1 MGHRA and CDR2 YSYEKL.

This clonotype was counted between two and nine times. CDR3 amino acids: CASSLRGNTEAFF. DNA of the CDR3: TGTGCCAGCAGCTTAAGAGGGAACACTGAAGCTTTCTTT. The genes are TRBV7-3 and TRBJ1-1; no firm D call. Germline V gene sequence: CDR1 SGHTA, CDR2 FQGTGA. V was trimmed by 1 base and J by 1 base, leaving 4 bases between them. CDR3 length: 13 amino acids.

This clonotype is judged large. The chain joins TRBV6-2 or TRBV6-3 to TRBJ1-5; D call uncertain. The CDR3 is made up of 14 amino acids. Deletions cut 5 bases from V and 0 bases from J, with 8 bases between. The germline V gene has CDR1 MNHEY and CDR2 SVGEGT. CDR3 residues: CASSTLDSNQPQHF. In nucleotides, the CDR3 is TGTGCCAGCAGTACCCTCGATAGCAATCAGCCCCAGCATTTT.

By proportion, this clonotype is large. CDR3 in DNA: TGTGCCAGCAGCCAGACGCAGAAAAAAGCTTTCTTT. It yields the protein CASSQTQKKAFF. V and J are TRBV27 and TRBJ1-1; D gene uncertain. The V gene lost 6 bases and the J gene lost 9 bases, with 14 bases spanning the gap. The CDR3 runs 12 residues. Germline V gives CDR1 MNHEY, CDR2 SMNVEV (reference sequence).

The rearrangement links TRBV27 to TRBJ2-2, with no clear D. Germline CDR1 is MNHEY and CDR2 is SMNVEV (reference sequence). The CDR3 length is 14 residues. The V gene lost 2 bases and the J gene lost 4 bases, with 8 bases spanning the gap. The DNA for the CDR3 is TGTGCCAGCAGTTTAAGTCCGATCACCGGGGAGCTGTTTTTT. It yields the protein CASSLSPITGELFF.

As regards this clonotype: It differs at one base from a far larger clone, so likely a read error. The J gene is TRBJ2-5, the V gene TRBV29-1, with D unresolved. The germline V gene encodes CDR1 SQVTM and CDR2 ANQGSEA. The CDR3 has 16 residues. V shed 1 base and J shed 11 bases, with 26 bases lying between them. DNA for the CDR3: TGCAGCGTTGAAGGCCGGACCTCCAGCTCCTACAATGAGCAGTACTTC. Translated: CSVEGRTSSSYNEQYF.